Shown below are 8 T cell receptor beta chains from a single sample sequenced in a study of follicular helper T cells after annual influenza vaccination. Time point meaning: 2015-2016 season, 7 days after influenza vaccination. Here immunoSEQ multiplex PCR was the method, and the copy in TCRdb shows in-frame clones only, minus some. The sample lists fewer than 5,000 clones, 83% occurring once. The specimen was CXCR5+ CD38- circulating T follicular helper cells from blood, collected 7 days after influenza vaccination. Specified subset: circulating Tfh, non-naive CD4+CXCR5+PD-1+ (ICOS+CD38+ or ICOS-CD38-). The receptors stem from an adult who received the influenza vaccine.

V usage is TRBV9 and J usage is TRBJ2-5; TRBD2 matches at 13 bases. Germline V gene data show CDR1 as SGDLS and CDR2 as YYNGEE. J gave up 0 bases and V 7 bases, and 6 bases lay outside the gene matches. The CDR3 extends over 16 amino acids. The CDR3: CASAKTSGGNQETQYF. CDR3 nucleotide sequence: TGTGCCAGCGCGAAGACTAGCGGGGGGAACCAAGAGACCCAGTACTTC.

This chain uses TRBV5-6 with TRBJ1-4; 7 nucleotides line up with TRBD1. CDR1 and CDR2 (germline): SGHDT, YYEEEE. V shed 4 bases and J 8 bases; nucleotides not matched to a gene: 8. The CDR3 loop spans 14 amino acids. The CDR3 sequence: CASSQQGIYEKLFF. The CDR3 nucleotides read TGTGCCAGCAGCCAACAGGGGATCTACGAAAAACTGTTTTTT.

CDR3 residues: CASSPSWENTEAFF. CDR3 DNA: TGTGCCAGCAGCCCCAGTTGGGAGAACACTGAAGCTTTCTTT. The chain couples TRBV7-2 to TRBJ1-1; D is uncertain. The CDR3 consists of 14 residues. Germline loops: CDR1 SGHTA, CDR2 FQGNSA. V lost 5 bases and J 1 base, leaving 11 bases between the germline ends.

V and J are TRBV2 and TRBJ2-1; TRBD2 matches 8 bases. V shed 11 bases and J 0 bases; nucleotides not matched to a gene: 6. The germline gives CDR1 SNHLY, CDR2 FYNNEI. The CDR3 extends over 14 amino acids. The DNA of the CDR3 is TGTGCCGGGGAGCGGGAGAGCTCCTACAATGAGCAGTTCTTC. Translating gives CAGERESSYNEQFF.

CDR3 nucleotide sequence: TGTGCCAGTCGACAGGCCGACAGACTCCAGCCCCAGCATTTT. Its protein is CASRQADRLQPQHF. The chain uses TRBV6-4 and TRBJ1-5; perhaps TRBD1 as D (6 bases). V was trimmed by 9 bases and J by 7 bases, leaving 19 bases between them. Per germline, CDR1 MRHNA and CDR2 SNTAGT. This CDR3 is 14 amino acids long.

Worth noting for this clone: Sequence at one end of the junction differs from germline and may be a read error. The chain joins TRBV7-2 to TRBJ2-5; 11 nucleotides line up with TRBD2. CDR1 SGHTA and CDR2 FQGNSA come from the germline V gene. This CDR3 is built from 17 residues. The CDR3 protein is CASSLAASGGTQETQYF. The CDR3 DNA follows: TGTGCCAGCAGCCTAGCGGCTAGCGGGGGGACTCAAGAGACCCAGTACTTC.

The chain combines TRBV7-2 with TRBJ1-1; possibly TRBD1 for D (6 bases). The V end was cut by 5 bases, the J end by 7 bases, with 17 bases between. Germline lookup yields CDR1 SGHTA and CDR2 FQGNSA. The CDR3 sequence is 14 residues long. DNA for the CDR3: TGTGCCAGCAGCCTACAACTGGACAGTATTGAAGCTTTCTTT. It yields the protein CASSLQLDSIEAFF.

The chain recombines TRBV10-2 with TRBJ2-7; 9 nucleotides line up with TRBD1. V was clipped by 4 bases and J by 5 bases; unmatched bases: 6. From germline, CDR1 is WSHSY and CDR2 SAAADI. There are 14 residues in the CDR3. The CDR3 DNA follows: TGCGCCAGCAGTGCGACAGGGGGTACGAACGAGCAGTACTTC. Protein sequence: CASSATGGTNEQYF.